These 5 T cell receptor beta chains share one sample of origin, sequenced in a study of CXCR3-negative and CXCR3-positive naive CD8 T cells. General observations from the study: Against CXCR3-negative naive cells, CXCR3-positive naive cells showed more hydrophobic TRB CDR3s.

Through 5' RACE with UMI labels, the TRB cDNA libraries were prepared. TCRdb reprocessed the 5' RACE reads and stores each CDR3 protein as one record, lacking DNA. Found here are about 89,000 distinct CDR3 sequences; the top ten clones hold around 0.53%. No cognate antigen is known for these TCRs. Sequenced: naive CXCR3+ CD8+ T cells from blood. Stated subset: CD45RO-CCR7+CD27+CD95- naive CD8+ T cells expressing CXCR3 (TNR3+). Receptors were obtained from a human donor in good health. Some clones in this sample may be carry-over from other donors' samples.

The chain joins TRBV2 to TRBJ2-7. The CDR3 has 14 residues. Germline V lookup: CDR1 SNHLY, CDR2 FYNNEI. The CDR3 spells CASSARLGSYEQYF.

This sequence joins TRBV4-3 and TRBJ2-3; the TCRdb D gene call, TRBD1, has no DNA to confirm it. This CDR3 comprises 14 residues. Germline V lookup: CDR1 LGHNA, CDR2 YSLEER. CDR3 protein: CASSQGGGADTQYF.

The chain couples TRBV21-1 to TRBJ2-5; TCRdb proposes TRBD1, but this gene call is untestable without DNA. TRBV21-1 is a pseudogene. The CDR3 is 15 amino acids. CDR3 loop: CASSTFRDIQETQYF.

This sequence joins TRBV4-1 and TRBJ2-2. Germline CDR1 MGHRA, CDR2 YSYEKL. This CDR3 region has 17 residues. The CDR3 reads CASSQVIEEWGTGELFF.

This rearrangement joins TRBV20-1 to TRBJ2-1; TCRdb designates TRBD1, a call that cannot be tested without DNA. This CDR3 has 16 residues. From germline, CDR1 is DFQATT and CDR2 SNEGSKA (reference sequence). CDR3 sequence reads: CSARATEDRRYNEQFF.